The 12 T cell receptor beta chains below come from one sample, sequenced in a study of blood T cell repertoires in COVID-19. Using immunoSEQ multiplex PCR, the repertoire was profiled, and TCRdb retains in-frame clones only, with some absent. The repertoire holds some 83,000 clones, 72% seen once, with 13% to 15% in the top ten. Input material: peripheral blood. The receptors derive from a woman aged 80 or over with acute or convalescent COVID-19.

This clone was counted many times. The rearrangement uses TRBV13 and TRBJ1-2; D may be TRBD1 (6 bases). This CDR3 has 14 residues. Looked up from germline, CDR1 is PRHDT and CDR2 is FYEKMQ (reference sequence). V was pared by 8 bases and J by 4 bases, with 17 bases between. The CDR3 reads CASVVYREGYGYTF. The CDR3 bases are TGTGCCAGCGTCGTATACAGGGAAGGCTATGGCTACACCTTC.

A few counts support this clone. This sequence joins TRBV4-3 and TRBJ2-1; no reliable D call. This CDR3 has 12 residues. Deletions cut 0 bases from V and 7 bases from J, with 4 bases between. CDR1 and CDR2 (germline): LGHNA, YSLEER. The CDR3 here is CASSQDRNEQFF. As DNA, the CDR3 is TGCGCCAGCAGCCAAGATCGTAATGAGCAGTTCTTC.

V is TRBV9 and J is TRBJ2-1; D unresolved. With 2 bases removed from V and 5 bases from J, the gap between germline ends came to 8 bases. Germline values: CDR1 SGDLS, CDR2 YYNGEE. This CDR3 has 13 residues. DNA of the CDR3: TGTGCCAGCAGCGTCCAGAACCACAATGAGCAGTTCTTC. Translating it yields CASSVQNHNEQFF. Combining the CDR3 with reference TRBV9 and TRBJ2-1 gives the whole variable domain DSGVTQTPKHLITATGQRVTLRCSPRSGDLSVYWYQQSLDQGLQFLIQYYNGEERAKGNILERFSAQQFPDLHSELNLSSLELGDSALYFCASSVQNHNEQFFGPGTRLTVL.

This chain links TRBV4-3 with TRBJ1-6; TRBD1 matches at 9 bases. The CDR3 runs 15 residues. V lost 0 bases, J lost 10 bases, and 4 bases stayed unmatched. Germline V gene sequence: CDR1 LGHNA, CDR2 YSLEER. The CDR3 coding sequence is TGCGCCAGCAGCCAAGATCGGGACAGGGAATCACCCCTCCACTTT. Residues: CASSQDRDRESPLHF.

This clone has a handful of counts. The gene calls are TRBV10-3 and TRBJ1-2; 9 bases align to TRBD1. This CDR3 contains 13 residues. Germline CDR1 ENHRY, CDR2 SYGVKD. V was clipped by 6 bases and J by 6 bases; unmatched bases: 5. The CDR3 spells CAIRTGGLDGYTF. CDR3 in DNA: TGTGCCATCAGAACAGGGGGCCTAGATGGCTACACCTTC.

This chain uses TRBV14 with TRBJ2-5; a possible D gene is TRBD1 (5 bases). The CDR3 contains 15 residues. CDR1 and CDR2 from the germline V gene are SGHDN and FVKESK. V was shortened by 6 bases and J by 2 bases, with 16 bases between the two germline ends. The CDR3 nucleotides read TGTGCCAGCAGTCTACAAGGGGTGGGGCAAGAGACCCAGTACTTC. Amino acid sequence: CASSLQGVGQETQYF.

This chain uses TRBV30 with TRBJ1-2; D is perhaps TRBD1 (5 bases). The CDR3 covers 10 residues. Germline V gene data show CDR1 as GTSNPN and CDR2 as SVGIG (reference sequence). Trimming cost V 8 bases and J 2 bases, with 6 bases left between them. The CDR3 is CAAGNYGYTF. Here the CDR3 DNA reads TGTGCCGCAGGGAACTATGGCTACACCTTC.

The CDR3 reads CSVKAGFGNQPQHF. The CDR3 DNA reads TGCAGCGTTAAAGCAGGGTTCGGGAATCAGCCCCAGCATTTT. The V call is TRBV29-1, the J call TRBJ1-5, with a tentative D call TRBD1 (5 bases). From germline, CDR1 is SQVTM and CDR2 ANQGSEA. Trimming took 5 bases from V and 4 from J, leaving 15 bases between them. This CDR3 comprises 14 residues.

The DNA of the CDR3 is TGCGCCAGCAGCCAAGATACGACAGAATCCTACGAGCAGTACTTC. Its protein is CASSQDTTESYEQYF. The V and J genes are TRBV4-1 and TRBJ2-7; a weak D match, TRBD1 (5 bases). V lost 0 bases to trimming and J lost 1 base, with 10 bases between them. The CDR3 sequence is 15 residues long. Per germline, CDR1 MGHRA and CDR2 YSYEKL.

The chain carries TRBV28 and TRBJ1-1; possibly TRBD1 for D (5 bases). V was clipped by 4 bases and J by 5 bases, with 20 bases between them. Germline CDR1 is MDHEN and CDR2 is SYDVKM. CDR3 length: 16 amino acids. This CDR3 reads CASSSAGSGGRTEAFF. The CDR3 DNA sequence: TGTGCCAGCAGTTCTGCAGGGTCGGGAGGTCGGACTGAAGCTTTCTTT.

The CDR3 DNA is TGTGCCAGCAGCCCCGACACTGAGAGCTCCTACGAGCAGTACTTC. Its protein is CASSPDTESSYEQYF. The gene calls are TRBV5-4 and TRBJ2-7, with no clear D. The CDR3 runs 15 residues. The V end lost 4 bases, the J end lost 0 bases, and 14 bases lay between the germline ends. Germline CDR1 is SGHNT and CDR2 is YYREEE (reference sequence).

The chain employs TRBV27 and TRBJ2-3; D is perhaps TRBD1 (5 bases). Trimming removed 7 bases from V and 2 bases from J, with 16 bases in between. The CDR3 length is 15 residues. Germline CDR1 is MNHEY and CDR2 is SMNVEV (reference sequence). CDR3 in DNA: TGTGCCAGCATCTTCCGGCCAGGGCACACAGATACGCAGTATTTT. It is translated as CASIFRPGHTDTQYF.